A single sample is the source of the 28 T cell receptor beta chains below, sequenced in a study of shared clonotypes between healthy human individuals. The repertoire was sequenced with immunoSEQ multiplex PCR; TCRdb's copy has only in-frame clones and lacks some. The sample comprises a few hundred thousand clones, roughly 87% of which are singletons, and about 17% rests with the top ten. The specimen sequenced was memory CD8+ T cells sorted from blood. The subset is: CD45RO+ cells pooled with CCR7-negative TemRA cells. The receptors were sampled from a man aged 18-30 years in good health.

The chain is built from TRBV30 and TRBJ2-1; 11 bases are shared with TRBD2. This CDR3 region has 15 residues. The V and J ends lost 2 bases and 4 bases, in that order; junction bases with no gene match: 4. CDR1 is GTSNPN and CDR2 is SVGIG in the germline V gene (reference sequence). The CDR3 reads CAWSPLAGGYNEQFF. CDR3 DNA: TGTGCCTGGAGTCCCCTAGCGGGAGGATACAATGAGCAGTTCTTC.

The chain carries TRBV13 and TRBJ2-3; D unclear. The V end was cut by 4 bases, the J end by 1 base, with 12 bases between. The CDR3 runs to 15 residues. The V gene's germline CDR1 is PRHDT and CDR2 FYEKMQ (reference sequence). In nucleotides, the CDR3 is TGTGCCAGCAGCTCAGGCCCTAGAGGCACAGATACGCAGTATTTT. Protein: CASSSGPRGTDTQYF.

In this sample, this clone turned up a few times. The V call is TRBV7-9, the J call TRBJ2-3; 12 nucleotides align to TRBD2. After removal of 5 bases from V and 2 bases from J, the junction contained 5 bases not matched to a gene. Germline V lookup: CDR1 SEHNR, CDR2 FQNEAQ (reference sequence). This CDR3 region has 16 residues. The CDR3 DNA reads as TGTGCCAGCAGCGAGACTAGCGGGGGATTCACAGATACGCAGTATTTT. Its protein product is CASSETSGGFTDTQYF. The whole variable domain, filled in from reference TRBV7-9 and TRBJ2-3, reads DTGVSQNPRHKITKRGQNVTFRCDPISEHNRLYWYRQTLGQGPEFLTYFQNEAQLEKSRLLSDRFSAERPKGSFSTLEIQRTEQGDSAMYLCASSETSGGFTDTQYFGPGTRLTVL.

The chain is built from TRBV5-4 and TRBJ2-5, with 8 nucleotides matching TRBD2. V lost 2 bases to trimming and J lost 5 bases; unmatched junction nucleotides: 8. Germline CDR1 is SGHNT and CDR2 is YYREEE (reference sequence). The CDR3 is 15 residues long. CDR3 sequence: CASSLRTSRRETQYF. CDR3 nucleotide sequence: TGTGCCAGCAGCTTACGGACTAGCAGGAGGGAGACCCAGTACTTC.

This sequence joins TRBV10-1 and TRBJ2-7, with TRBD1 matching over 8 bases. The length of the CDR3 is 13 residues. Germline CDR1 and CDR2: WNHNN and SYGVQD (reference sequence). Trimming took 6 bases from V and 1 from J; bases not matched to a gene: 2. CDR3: CASSGTGSYEQYF. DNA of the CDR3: TGCGCCAGCAGCGGGACAGGATCCTACGAGCAGTACTTC.

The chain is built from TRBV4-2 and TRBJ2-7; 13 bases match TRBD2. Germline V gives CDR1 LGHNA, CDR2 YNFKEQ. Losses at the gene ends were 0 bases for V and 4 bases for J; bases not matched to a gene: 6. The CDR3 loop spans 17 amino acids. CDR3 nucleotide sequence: TGTGCCAGCAGCCAAGATACTAGCGGGGGGGCCAGGTACGAGCAGTACTTC. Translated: CASSQDTSGGARYEQYF.

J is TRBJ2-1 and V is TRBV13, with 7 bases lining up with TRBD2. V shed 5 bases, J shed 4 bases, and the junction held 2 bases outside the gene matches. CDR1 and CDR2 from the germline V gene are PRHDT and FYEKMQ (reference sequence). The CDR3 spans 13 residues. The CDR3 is CASSLAVYNEQFF. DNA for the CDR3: TGTGCCAGCAGCCTAGCGGTTTACAATGAGCAGTTCTTC.

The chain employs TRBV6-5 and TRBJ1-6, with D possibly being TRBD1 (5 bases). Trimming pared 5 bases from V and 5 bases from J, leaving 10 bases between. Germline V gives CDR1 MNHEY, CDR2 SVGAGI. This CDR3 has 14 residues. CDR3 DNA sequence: TGTGCCAGCAGTGGCGGGACGGATAATTCACCCCTCCACTTT. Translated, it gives CASSGGTDNSPLHF.

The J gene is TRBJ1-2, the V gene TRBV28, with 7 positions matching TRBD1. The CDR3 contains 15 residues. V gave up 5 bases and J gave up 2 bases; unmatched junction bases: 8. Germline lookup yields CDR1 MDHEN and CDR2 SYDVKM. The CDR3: CASSRGTAKNYGYTF. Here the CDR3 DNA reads TGTGCCAGCAGTCGGGGGACAGCGAAAAACTATGGCTACACCTTC.

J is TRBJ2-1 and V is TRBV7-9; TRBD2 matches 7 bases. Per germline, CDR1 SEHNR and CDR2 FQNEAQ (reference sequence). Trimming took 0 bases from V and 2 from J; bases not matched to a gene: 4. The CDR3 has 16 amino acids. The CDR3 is CASSLAASGAYNEQFF. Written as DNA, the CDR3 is TGTGCCAGCAGCTTAGCGGCTAGCGGAGCCTACAATGAGCAGTTCTTC.

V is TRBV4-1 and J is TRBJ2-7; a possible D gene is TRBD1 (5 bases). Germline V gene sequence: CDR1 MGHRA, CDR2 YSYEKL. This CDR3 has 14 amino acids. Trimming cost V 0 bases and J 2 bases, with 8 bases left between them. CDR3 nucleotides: TGCGCCAGCAGCCAAGAGGACATGACCTACGAGCAGTACTTC. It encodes CASSQEDMTYEQYF.

The CDR3 reads CASSEGPPPTSYNEQFF. As DNA, the CDR3 is TGTGCCAGCAGTGAAGGCCCCCCGCCGACCTCCTACAATGAGCAGTTCTTC. The chain couples TRBV2 to TRBJ2-1; D is undetermined. Germline loops: CDR1 SNHLY, CDR2 FYNNEI. The CDR3 is 17 residues long. V shed 1 base and J shed 0 bases, with 13 bases lying between them.

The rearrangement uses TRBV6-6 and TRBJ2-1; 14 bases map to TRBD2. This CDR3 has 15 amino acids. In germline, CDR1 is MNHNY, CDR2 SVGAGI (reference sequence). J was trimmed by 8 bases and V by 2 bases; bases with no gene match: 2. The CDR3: CASSYMTSGRDEQFF. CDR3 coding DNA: TGTGCCAGCAGTTACATGACTAGCGGGAGGGATGAGCAGTTCTTC.

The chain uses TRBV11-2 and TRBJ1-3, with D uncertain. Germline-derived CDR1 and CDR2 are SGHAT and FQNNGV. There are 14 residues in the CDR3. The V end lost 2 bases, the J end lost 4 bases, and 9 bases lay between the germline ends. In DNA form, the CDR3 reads TGTGCCAGCAGCTTAAAGGCGGGGGGAAACACCATATATTTT. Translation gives CASSLKAGGNTIYF.

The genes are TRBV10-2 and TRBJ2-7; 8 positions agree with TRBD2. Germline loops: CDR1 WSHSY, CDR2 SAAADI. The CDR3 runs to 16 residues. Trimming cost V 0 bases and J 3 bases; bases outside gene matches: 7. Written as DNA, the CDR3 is TGCGCCAGCAGTGAGTCGGGACTAGGAGTATTCTACGAGCAGTACTTC. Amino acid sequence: CASSESGLGVFYEQYF.

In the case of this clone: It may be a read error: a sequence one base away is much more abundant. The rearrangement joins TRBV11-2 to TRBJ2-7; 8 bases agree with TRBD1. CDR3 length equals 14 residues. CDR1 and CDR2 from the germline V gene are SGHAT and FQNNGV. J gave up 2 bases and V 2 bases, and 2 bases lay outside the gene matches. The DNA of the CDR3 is TGTGCCAGCAGCTTACAGGGGGCCGCCTACGAGCAGTACTTC. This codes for CASSLQGAAYEQYF.

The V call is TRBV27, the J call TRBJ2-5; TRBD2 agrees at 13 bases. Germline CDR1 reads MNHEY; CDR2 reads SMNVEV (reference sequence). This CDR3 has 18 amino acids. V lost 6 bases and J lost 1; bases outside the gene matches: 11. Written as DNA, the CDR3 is TGTGCCAGCAGCTGCCCTAACGGACTAGCGGGAGCCCAAGAGACCCAGTACTTC. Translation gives CASSCPNGLAGAQETQYF.

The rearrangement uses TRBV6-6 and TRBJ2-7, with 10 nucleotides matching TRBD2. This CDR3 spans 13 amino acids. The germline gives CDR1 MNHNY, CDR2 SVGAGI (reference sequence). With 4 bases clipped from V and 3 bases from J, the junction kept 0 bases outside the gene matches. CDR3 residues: CASSLAGGYEQYF. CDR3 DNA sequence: TGTGCCAGCAGTTTAGCGGGGGGCTACGAGCAGTACTTC.

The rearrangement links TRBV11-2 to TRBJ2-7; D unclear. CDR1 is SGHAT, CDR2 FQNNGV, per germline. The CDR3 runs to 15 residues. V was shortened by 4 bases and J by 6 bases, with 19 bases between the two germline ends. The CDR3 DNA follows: TGTGCCAGCAGCTCTTCAGCTTATACCCCCGCCGAGCAGTACTTC. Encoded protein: CASSSSAYTPAEQYF.

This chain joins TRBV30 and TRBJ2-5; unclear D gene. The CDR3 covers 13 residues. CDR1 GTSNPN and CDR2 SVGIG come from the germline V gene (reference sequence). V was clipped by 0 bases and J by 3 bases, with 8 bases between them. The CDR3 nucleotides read TGTGCCTGGAGTGTAGGGTTAGAAGAGACCCAGTACTTC. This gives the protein CAWSVGLEETQYF.

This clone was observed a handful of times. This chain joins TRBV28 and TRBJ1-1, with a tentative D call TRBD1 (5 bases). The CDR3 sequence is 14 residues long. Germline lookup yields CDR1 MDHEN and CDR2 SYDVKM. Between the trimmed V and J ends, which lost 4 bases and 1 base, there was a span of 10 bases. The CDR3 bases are TGTGCCAGCAGTTGGGGCAGGGCGAACACTGAAGCTTTCTTT. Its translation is CASSWGRANTEAFF.

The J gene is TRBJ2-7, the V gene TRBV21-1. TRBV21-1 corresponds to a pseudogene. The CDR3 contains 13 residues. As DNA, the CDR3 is TGTGCCAGCAGCGCCGGAAAGTCCTACGAGCAGTACTTC. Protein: CASSAGKSYEQYF.

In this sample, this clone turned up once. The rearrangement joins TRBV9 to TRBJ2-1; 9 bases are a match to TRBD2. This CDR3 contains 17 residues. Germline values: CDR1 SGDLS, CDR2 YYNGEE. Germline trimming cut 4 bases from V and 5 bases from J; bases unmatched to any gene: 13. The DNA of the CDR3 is TGTGCCAGCAGCCCAGCTGGGGTAGCGGGAGTTGACAATGAGCAGTTCTTC. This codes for CASSPAGVAGVDNEQFF.

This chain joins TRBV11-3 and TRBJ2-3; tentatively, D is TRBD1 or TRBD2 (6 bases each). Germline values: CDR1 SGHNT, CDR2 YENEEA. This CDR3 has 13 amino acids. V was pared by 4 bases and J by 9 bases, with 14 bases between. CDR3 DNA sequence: TGTGCCAGCAGCTGGGGGGCACGATCGACGCAGTATTTT. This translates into CASSWGARSTQYF.

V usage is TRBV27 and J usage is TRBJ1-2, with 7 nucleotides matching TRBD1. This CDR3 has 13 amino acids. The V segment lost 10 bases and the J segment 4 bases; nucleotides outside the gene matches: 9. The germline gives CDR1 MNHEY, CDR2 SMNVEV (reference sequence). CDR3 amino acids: CATYRGPFYGYTF. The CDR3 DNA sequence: TGTGCCACCTACAGGGGTCCGTTCTATGGCTACACCTTC.

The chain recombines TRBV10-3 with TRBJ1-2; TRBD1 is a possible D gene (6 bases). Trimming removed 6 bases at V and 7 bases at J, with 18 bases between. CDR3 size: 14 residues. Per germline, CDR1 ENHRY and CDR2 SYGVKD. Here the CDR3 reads CAIRLDSEPFGYTF. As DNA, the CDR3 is TGTGCCATCAGGCTGGACAGTGAACCTTTTGGCTACACCTTC.

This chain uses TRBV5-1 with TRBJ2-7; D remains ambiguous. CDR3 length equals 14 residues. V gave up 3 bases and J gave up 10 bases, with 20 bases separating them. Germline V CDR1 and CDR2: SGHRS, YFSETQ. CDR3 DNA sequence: TGCGCCAGCAGCTCCCGTCCGGCCCGACATGGCCAGTACTTC. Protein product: CASSSRPARHGQYF.

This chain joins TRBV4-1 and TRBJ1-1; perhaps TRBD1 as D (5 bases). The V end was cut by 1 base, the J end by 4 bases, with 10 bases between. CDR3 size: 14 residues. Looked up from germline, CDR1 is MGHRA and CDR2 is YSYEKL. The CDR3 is CASSQVGEATEAFF. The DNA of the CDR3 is TGCGCCAGCAGCCAAGTGGGGGAGGCCACTGAAGCTTTCTTT.